One and the same sample provided the 17 T cell receptor beta chains below, sequenced in a study of blood T cell repertoires in COVID-19. Profiling relied on immunoSEQ multiplex PCR, and the TCRdb table lists in-frame clones only, not all of them. This sample has roughly 170,000 clones, with approximately 84% found just once. Material for sequencing was peripheral blood. These receptors were obtained from a woman between 50 and 59 years old with COVID-19, enrolled during active disease.

The chain carries TRBV7-2 and TRBJ1-6; D perhaps matches TRBD1 (6 bases). The CDR3 totals 14 residues. From germline, CDR1 is SGHTA and CDR2 FQGNSA. V dropped 6 bases and J dropped 9 bases, with 15 bases sitting between them. DNA for the CDR3: TGTGCCAGCAGTACCCTGGGGGCAGTTTCACCCCTCCACTTT. This encodes CASSTLGAVSPLHF.

The rearrangement joins TRBV6-5 to TRBJ2-5; possible D gene TRBD2, 7 bases. V lost 8 bases, J lost 5 bases, and 18 bases lay in between. The CDR3 is 14 residues long. Germline V gives CDR1 MNHEY, CDR2 SVGAGI. This chain's CDR3 is CASENPGGRETQYF. CDR3 coding DNA: TGTGCCAGCGAGAATCCGGGGGGCCGGGAGACCCAGTACTTC.

The rearrangement joins TRBV7-3 to TRBJ2-3, with 12 bases lining up with TRBD2. Germline V lookup: CDR1 SGHTA, CDR2 FQGTGA. V lost 1 base to trimming and J lost 3 bases; unmatched junction nucleotides: 5. This CDR3 is built from 17 residues. Here the CDR3 reads CASSLSQTSGGTDTQYF. DNA of the CDR3: TGTGCCAGCAGCTTAAGCCAGACTAGCGGGGGAACAGATACGCAGTATTTT.

The V gene is TRBV5-1, the J gene TRBJ2-7, with unresolved D. V lost 5 bases, J lost 0 bases, and 12 bases lay in between. Germline-derived CDR1 and CDR2 are SGHRS and YFSETQ. This CDR3 is built from 14 residues. CDR3 amino acids: CASSWSVPSYEQYF. The DNA of the CDR3 is TGCGCCAGCAGTTGGTCGGTCCCCTCCTACGAGCAGTACTTC.

The rearrangement uses TRBV5-4 and TRBJ1-3, with D uncertain. Trimming cost V 0 bases and J 1 base, with 8 bases left between them. Germline V CDR1 and CDR2: SGHNT, YYREEE (reference sequence). The CDR3 is made up of 15 amino acids. For the CDR3, the DNA is TGTGCCAGCAGCTTGGCCCTTCCTTCTGGAAACACCATATATTTT. It yields the protein CASSLALPSGNTIYF. Full variable domain (missing parts from reference TRBV5-4 and TRBJ1-3): ETGVTQSPTHLIKTRGQQVTLRCSSQSGHNTVSWYQQALGQGPQFIFQYYREEENGRGNFPPRFSGLQFPNYSSELNVNALELDDSALYLCASSLALPSGNTIYFGEGSWLTVV.

V and J are TRBV19 and TRBJ1-2; D remains unclear. Looked up from germline, CDR1 is LNHDA and CDR2 is SQIVND (reference sequence). The CDR3 spans 12 residues. The ends were cut back, 6 bases at V and 3 bases at J, with 8 bases in the middle. CDR3 nucleotides: TGTGCCAGTAGGTCCGTAGACTATGGCTACACCTTC. It translates to CASRSVDYGYTF. Using reference TRBV19 and TRBJ1-2 for the parts outside the CDR3, the full variable domain is DGGITQSPKYLFRKEGQNVTLSCEQNLNHDAMYWYRQDPGQGLRLIYYSQIVNDFQKGDIAEGYSVSREKKESFPLTVTSAQKNPTAFYLCASRSVDYGYTFGSGTRLTVV.

The chain joins TRBV5-3 to TRBJ2-3; no firm D call. TRBV5-3 is annotated as an ORF whose role is uncertain. Trimming removed 4 bases at V and 2 bases at J, with 11 bases between. The CDR3 runs 14 residues. CDR3: CARSHRPDTDTQYF. The CDR3 coding sequence is TGTGCCAGAAGCCACCGTCCAGACACAGATACGCAGTATTTT.

The gene calls are TRBV7-9 and TRBJ1-3; D not resolved. Trimming cost V 5 bases and J 0 bases, with 14 bases left between them. The CDR3 consists of 16 residues. The germline gives CDR1 SEHNR, CDR2 FQNEAQ (reference sequence). CDR3 nucleotide sequence: TGTGCCAGCAGCACTCGGACGGGGAGCTCTGGAAACACCATATATTTT. It is translated as CASSTRTGSSGNTIYF.

The CDR3 coding sequence is TGTGCCAGTAGTATGGGACAGACACCTCTAAACACTGAAGCTTTCTTT. Residues: CASSMGQTPLNTEAFF. The chain couples TRBV19 to TRBJ1-1, with 7 positions matching TRBD1. The J segment lost 2 bases and the V segment lost 3 bases, leaving 9 bases of the junction unmatched. CDR3 length: 16 residues. The V gene's germline CDR1 is LNHDA and CDR2 SQIVND (reference sequence).

The genes are TRBV2 and TRBJ2-7, with TRBD2 as a possible D gene (5 bases). Germline lookup yields CDR1 SNHLY and CDR2 FYNNEI. This CDR3 spans 12 amino acids. V lost 6 bases and J lost 3, with 9 bases in between. This CDR3 reads CASSFTSYEQYF. Here the CDR3 DNA reads TGTGCCAGCAGCTTTACTAGCTACGAGCAGTACTTC.

This clone was seen just once. V and J are TRBV6-1 and TRBJ2-4, with 10 bases matching TRBD1. Trimming at V came to 2 bases and at J to 0 bases, leaving 4 bases not matched to a gene. The CDR3 has 17 residues. Germline V gives CDR1 MNHNS, CDR2 SASEGT. The CDR3 loop reads CASSEQTGGRAKNIQYF. In nucleotides, the CDR3 is TGTGCCAGCAGTGAACAGACAGGGGGCCGAGCCAAAAACATTCAGTACTTC.

CDR3 amino acids: CSVRAWDEQYF. The CDR3 DNA reads as TGCAGCGTGAGGGCCTGGGATGAGCAGTACTTC. This chain links TRBV29-1 with TRBJ2-7; a possible D gene is TRBD2 (5 bases). Germline V gene sequence: CDR1 SQVTM, CDR2 ANQGSEA. Trimming pared 6 bases from V and 7 bases from J, leaving 13 bases between. The CDR3 extends over 11 amino acids.

The rearrangement joins TRBV6-2 or TRBV6-3 to TRBJ1-6; D is unresolved. V was trimmed by 4 bases and J by 7 bases, leaving 14 bases between them. The CDR3 is 15 amino acids. CDR1 is MNHEY and CDR2 is SVGEGT in the germline V gene. The CDR3 DNA follows: TGTGCCAGCAGTTCCCCGACTAGGAGGAATTCACCCCTCCACTTT. Encoded protein: CASSSPTRRNSPLHF.

The V call is TRBV9, the J call TRBJ1-4; tentative D call: TRBD1 (5 bases). Germline-derived CDR1 and CDR2 are SGDLS and YYNGEE. The CDR3 has 15 amino acids. V was clipped by 4 bases and J by 3 bases, with 13 bases between them. CDR3 loop: CASSPGRGANEKLFF. CDR3 nucleotide sequence: TGTGCCAGCAGCCCAGGAAGGGGTGCTAATGAAAAACTGTTTTTT. Full variable domain (remainder filled in from reference TRBV9 and TRBJ1-4): DSGVTQTPKHLITATGQRVTLRCSPRSGDLSVYWYQQSLDQGLQFLIQYYNGEERAKGNILERFSAQQFPDLHSELNLSSLELGDSALYFCASSPGRGANEKLFFGSGTQLSVL.

V gene TRBV18 combines with J gene TRBJ1-1; 9 positions agree with TRBD1. From germline, CDR1 is KGHSH and CDR2 LQKENI. CDR3 length equals 14 residues. Germline trimming cut 8 bases from V and 7 bases from J; bases unmatched to any gene: 11. The CDR3 nucleotides are TGTGCCAGCGCCGTAGGGACAGGGCGATTTGAAGCTTTCTTT. The encoded protein is CASAVGTGRFEAFF.

The sample holds one count of this clone. The chain is built from TRBV18 and TRBJ2-1; a weak D match, TRBD1 (5 bases). The length of the CDR3 is 16 residues. The V and J ends lost 2 bases and 5 bases respectively, with 16 bases between them. Germline lookup yields CDR1 KGHSH and CDR2 LQKENI. The CDR3 region has the DNA TGTGCCAGCTCACCAGGTTTTGCCAGGGAAGACAATGAGCAGTTCTTC. Encoded protein: CASSPGFAREDNEQFF.

The J gene is TRBJ1-1, the V gene TRBV7-2, with D maybe TRBD1 (6 bases). The CDR3 is made up of 15 amino acids. The germline gives CDR1 SGHTA, CDR2 FQGNSA. V was shortened by 5 bases and J by 4 bases, with 17 bases between the two germline ends. The CDR3 nucleotides read TGTGCCAGCAGCACAAGGGGGTCGGGTTTCACTGAAGCTTTCTTT. This encodes CASSTRGSGFTEAFF.